Presented here are 2 T cell receptor beta chains from one specimen sequenced in a study of T cells in Graves' hyperthyroidism and ophthalmopathy (dated by TCRdb to 2018 to 2020). The library relied on multiplex PCR. The data were produced on an Illumina HiSeq 2000. The TCR beta CDR3 regions were amplified from the RNA transcripts. The TCR CDR3 was subjected to a first round of RT-PCR using the HTBI primer set and the Qiagen OneStep RT-PCR kit. TCRdb itself trimmed the public reads at Q25 with fastp, ran MiXCR and retained productive beta chains. A single entry per CDR3 protein holds the most common genes and DNA from its merged rows. Here the sample has hundreds of thousands of distinct CDR3 sequences; 30% to 40% occur a single time. The leading ten clones occupy more than 25% of the sample. Specimen: blood. These receptors were collected from a woman aged 40 to 49 with Graves' hyperthyroidism.

This clonotype came up once. V and J are TRBV5-1 and TRBJ2-6; D might be TRBD1 or TRBD2, each matching 5 bases. Germline CDR1 is SGHRS and CDR2 is YFSETQ. The CDR3 covers 17 residues. Trimming took 4 bases from V and 0 from J, leaving 14 bases between them. CDR3 protein: CASSVRGDVSGANVLTF. The CDR3 bases are TGCGCCAGCAGCGTAAGAGGGGACGTCTCTGGGGCCAACGTCCTGACTTTC.

The table lists this clonotype with many counts. The rearrangement links TRBV7-2 to TRBJ2-7; 8 bases are a match to TRBD2. The CDR3 runs to 15 residues. Trimming removed 1 base from V and 6 bases from J; junction bases left unmatched: 8. Germline loops: CDR1 SGHTA, CDR2 FQGNSA. The CDR3 loop is CASSLGRREEGEQYF. CDR3 sequence (DNA): TGTGCCAGCAGCTTAGGTAGGCGGGAGGAGGGCGAGCAGTACTTC.